This T cell receptor (beta chain) derives from a study of CD8 T cells in Susac syndrome. Healthy donors constituted the controls, which were matched for age and sex. Germline V lookup: CDR1 KGHSH, CDR2 LQKENI. CDR3 length: 15 residues. V trimming: 3 bases; J trimming: 6 bases; junction bases outside the gene matches: 7. An amount of RNA that ranged from roughly 0.5 to 1 ug was reverse transcribed with random hexamers. TCRdb redid the calling of the immunoSEQ multiplex PCR reads with MiXCR, one entry per CDR3 protein. There are about 130,000 distinct CDR3 sequences in the sample; nearly 95% occur only once, and more than 0.095% lies in the top ten.

The chain couples TRBV18 to TRBJ1-2, with TRBD1 identical over 10 bases. The receptor's source is a human donor in good health. Specimen: CD4+ T cells from PBMCs. CDR3 in amino acids: CASSPTGTGDHGYTF. CDR3 DNA sequence: TGTGCCAGCTCACCTACCGGGACAGGGGACCATGGCTACACCTTC.